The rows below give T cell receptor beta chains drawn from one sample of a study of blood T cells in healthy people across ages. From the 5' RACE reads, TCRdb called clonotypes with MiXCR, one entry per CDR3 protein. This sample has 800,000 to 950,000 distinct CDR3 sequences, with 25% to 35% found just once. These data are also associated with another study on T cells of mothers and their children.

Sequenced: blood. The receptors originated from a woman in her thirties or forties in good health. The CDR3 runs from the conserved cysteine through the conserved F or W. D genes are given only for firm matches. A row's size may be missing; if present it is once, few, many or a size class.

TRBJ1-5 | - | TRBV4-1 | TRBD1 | CASSLGTVRSPNQPQHF | TGCGCCAGCAGCCTCGGGACAGTCCGATCGCCCAATCAGCCCCAGCATTTT
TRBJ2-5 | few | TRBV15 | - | CATSVYEETQYF | TGTGCCACCAGCGTGTACGAAGAGACCCAGTACTTC
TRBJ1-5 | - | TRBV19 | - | CASSILCQPQHF | TGTGCCAGTAGTATTTTGTGTCAGCCCCAGCATTTT
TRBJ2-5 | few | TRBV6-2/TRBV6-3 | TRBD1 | CASSDSLGTGVGETQYF | TGTGCCAGCAGTGACTCCCTCGGGACAGGGGTGGGAGAGACCCAGTACTTC
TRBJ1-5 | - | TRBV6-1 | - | CASRKQGTNRPQHF | TGTGCCAGCAGGAAACAGGGAACCAATCGGCCCCAGCATTTT
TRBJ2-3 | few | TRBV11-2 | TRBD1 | CASSLFGTGGTDTQYF | TGTGCCAGCAGCTTATTTGGGACAGGGGGTACAGATACGCAGTATTTT
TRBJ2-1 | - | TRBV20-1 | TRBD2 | CSARGLTGGLSSYNEQFF | TGCAGTGCTAGAGGTCTAACGGGGGGGCTGAGCTCCTACAATGAGCAGTTCTTC
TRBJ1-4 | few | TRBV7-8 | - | CASSLRESDNEKLFF | TGTGCCAGCAGCTTACGGGAAAGCGACAATGAAAAACTGTTTTTT
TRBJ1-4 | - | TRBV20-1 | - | CSAKNRDDATNEKLFF | TGCAGTGCTAAAAACCGGGACGATGCAACTAATGAAAAACTGTTTTTT
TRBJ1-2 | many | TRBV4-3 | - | CASSQTSPGSNYGYTF | TGCGCCAGCAGCCAAACGTCTCCAGGGAGTAACTATGGCTACACCTTC
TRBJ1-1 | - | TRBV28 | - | CASSRRATNTEAFF | TGTGCCAGCAGTCGCAGGGCCACGAACACTGAAGCTTTCTTT
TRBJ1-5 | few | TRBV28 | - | CASSLGVRGQPQHF | TGTGCCAGCAGTTTAGGGGTGAGGGGCCAGCCCCAGCATTTT
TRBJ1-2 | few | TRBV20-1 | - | CSARPGQTYGYTF | TGCAGTGCTAGACCCGGGCAGACCTATGGCTACACCTTC
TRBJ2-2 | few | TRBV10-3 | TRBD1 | CAISLTGDGELFF | TGTGCCATCAGCCTAACAGGGGATGGGGAGCTGTTTTTT
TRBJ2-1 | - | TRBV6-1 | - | CASSGGTGEQFF | TGTGCCAGCAGTGGGGGGACCGGTGAGCAGTTCTTC
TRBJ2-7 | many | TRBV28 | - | CASSFLGAGTYEQYF | TGTGCCAGCAGTTTTTTGGGGGCAGGGACCTACGAGCAGTACTTC
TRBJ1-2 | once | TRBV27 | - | CASSSLGGRRYGYTF | TGTGCCAGCAGTTCCCTAGGGGGGCGCCGGTACGGCTACACCTTC
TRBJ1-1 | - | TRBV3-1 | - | CASSLHTTASRTEAFF | TGTGCCAGCAGTCTCCATACGACAGCGTCGAGGACTGAAGCTTTCTTT
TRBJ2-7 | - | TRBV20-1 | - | CSARPEPYEQYF | TGCAGTGCTAGACCGGAACCCTACGAGCAGTACTTC
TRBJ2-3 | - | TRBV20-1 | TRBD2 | CSARVLTSGSTDTQYF | TGCAGTGCTAGAGTCCTGACTAGCGGATCCACAGATACGCAGTATTTT
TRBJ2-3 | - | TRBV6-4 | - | CASSDSSRREDTQYF | TGTGCCAGCAGTGACTCCTCTCGACGCGAGGATACGCAGTATTTT
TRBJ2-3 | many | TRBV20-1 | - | CSAPGTSTGSTDTQYF | TGCAGTGCCCCAGGAACTAGCACCGGTAGCACAGATACGCAGTATTTT
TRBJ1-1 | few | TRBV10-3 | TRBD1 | CAISQGGTEAFF | TGTGCCATCAGCCAGGGGGGCACTGAAGCTTTCTTT
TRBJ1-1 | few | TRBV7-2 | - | CAGSSSSLNTEAFF | TGTGCCGGCAGCTCGTCTTCTCTGAACACTGAAGCTTTCTTT